In its sample, the clone carrying this TCR beta chain was seen a few times. The antigen is undetermined. The data were taken from a study of identical twins. Each CDR3 protein gets one entry after TCRdb re-called the 5' RACE reads with MiXCR. The sample lists approximately 630,000 distinct CDR3 sequences, under 8.5% occurring once. The germline V gene has CDR1 SGHTA and CDR2 FQGNSA. CDR3 size: 13 residues. After removal of 4 bases from V and 11 bases from J, the junction contained 10 bases not matched to a gene. Whole-study results and caveats: Out-of-frame alpha sequences common to twins were enriched for low generation probability. In beta out-of-frame sequences, the excess sharing between twins was weaker. Cord blood beta clonotypes present at high abundance carried fewer insertions; no such pattern appeared in memory repertoires.

Healthy Caucasians were all of the donors. The sample was also reused in another study, on yellow fever vaccine responses in identical twins.

The sample taken for sequencing was PBMCs. This receptor was identified in a woman aged 18 to 35 in good health. V gene TRBV7-2 combines with J gene TRBJ1-1, with 7 bases fitting TRBD1. CDR3 in DNA: TGTGCCAGCAGCTCCGTCGGGCAGGGGGGCGCTTTCTTT. As protein: CASSSVGQGGAFF. The variable domain in full, completed from reference TRBV7-2 and TRBJ1-1, reads GAGVSQSPSNKVTEKGKDVELRCDPISGHTALYWYRQSLGQGLEFLIYFQGNSAPDKSGLPSDRFSAERTGGSVSTLTIQRTQQEDSAVYLCASSSVGQGGAFFGQGTRLTVV.